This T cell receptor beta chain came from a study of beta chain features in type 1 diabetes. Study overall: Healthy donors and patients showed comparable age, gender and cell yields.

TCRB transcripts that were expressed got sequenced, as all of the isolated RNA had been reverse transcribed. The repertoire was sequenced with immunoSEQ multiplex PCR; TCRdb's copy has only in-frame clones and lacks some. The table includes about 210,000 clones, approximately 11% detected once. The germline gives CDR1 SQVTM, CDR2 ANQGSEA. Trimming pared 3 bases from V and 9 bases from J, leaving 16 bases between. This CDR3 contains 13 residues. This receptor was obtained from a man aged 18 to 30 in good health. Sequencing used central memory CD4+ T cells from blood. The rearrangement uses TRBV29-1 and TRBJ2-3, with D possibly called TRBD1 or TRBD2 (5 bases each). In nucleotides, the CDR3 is TGCAGCGTTGACGTAATTGGGGGTAGAACGCAGTATTTT. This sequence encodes CSVDVIGGRTQYF.